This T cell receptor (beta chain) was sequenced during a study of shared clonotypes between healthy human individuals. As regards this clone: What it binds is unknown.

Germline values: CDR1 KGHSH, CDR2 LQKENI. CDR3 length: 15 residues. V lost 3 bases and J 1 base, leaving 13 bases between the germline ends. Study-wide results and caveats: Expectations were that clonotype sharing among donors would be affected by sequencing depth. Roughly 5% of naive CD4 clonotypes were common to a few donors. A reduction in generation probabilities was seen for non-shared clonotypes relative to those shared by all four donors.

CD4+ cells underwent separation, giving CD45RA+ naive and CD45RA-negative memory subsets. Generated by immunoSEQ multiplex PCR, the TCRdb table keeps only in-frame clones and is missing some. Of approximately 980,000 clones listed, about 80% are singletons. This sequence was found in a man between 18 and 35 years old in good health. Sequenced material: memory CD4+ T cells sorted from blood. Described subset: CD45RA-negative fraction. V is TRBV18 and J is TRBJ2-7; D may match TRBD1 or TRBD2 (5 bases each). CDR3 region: CASSPTWDGSYEQYF. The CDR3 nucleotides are TGTGCCAGCTCACCCACCTGGGACGGATCCTACGAGCAGTACTTC.